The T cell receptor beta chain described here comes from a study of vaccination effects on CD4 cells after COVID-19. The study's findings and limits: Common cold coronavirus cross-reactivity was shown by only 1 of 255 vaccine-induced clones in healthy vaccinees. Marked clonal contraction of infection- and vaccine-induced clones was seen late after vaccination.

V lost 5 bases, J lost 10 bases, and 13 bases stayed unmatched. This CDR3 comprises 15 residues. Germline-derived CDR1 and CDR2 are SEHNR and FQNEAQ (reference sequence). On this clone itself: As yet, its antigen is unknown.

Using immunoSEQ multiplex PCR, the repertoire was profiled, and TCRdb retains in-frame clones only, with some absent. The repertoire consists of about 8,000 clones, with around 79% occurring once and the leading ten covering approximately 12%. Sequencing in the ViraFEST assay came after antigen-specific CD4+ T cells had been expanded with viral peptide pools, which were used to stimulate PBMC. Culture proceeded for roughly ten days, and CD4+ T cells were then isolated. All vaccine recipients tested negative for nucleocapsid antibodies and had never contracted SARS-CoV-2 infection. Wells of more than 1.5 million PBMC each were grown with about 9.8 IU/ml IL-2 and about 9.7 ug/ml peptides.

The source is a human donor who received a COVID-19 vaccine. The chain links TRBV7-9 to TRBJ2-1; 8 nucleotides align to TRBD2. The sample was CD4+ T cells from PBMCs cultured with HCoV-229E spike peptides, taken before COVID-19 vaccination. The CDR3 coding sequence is TGTGCCAGCAGCCCCCGGGGCGGGGGGATCGGCGAGCAGTTCTTC. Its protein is CASSPRGGGIGEQFF.